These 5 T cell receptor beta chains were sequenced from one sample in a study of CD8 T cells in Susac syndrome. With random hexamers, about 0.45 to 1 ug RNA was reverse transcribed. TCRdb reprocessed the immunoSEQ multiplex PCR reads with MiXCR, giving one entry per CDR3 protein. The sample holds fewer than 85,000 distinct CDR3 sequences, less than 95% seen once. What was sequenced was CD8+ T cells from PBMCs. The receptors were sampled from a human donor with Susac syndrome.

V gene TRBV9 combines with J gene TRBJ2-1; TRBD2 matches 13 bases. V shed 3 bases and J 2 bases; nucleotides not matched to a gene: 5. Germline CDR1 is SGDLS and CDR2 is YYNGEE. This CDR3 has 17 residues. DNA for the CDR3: TGTGCCAGCAGCGCTGGGACTAGCGGGAAAACCTACAATGAGCAGTTCTTC. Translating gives CASSAGTSGKTYNEQFF.

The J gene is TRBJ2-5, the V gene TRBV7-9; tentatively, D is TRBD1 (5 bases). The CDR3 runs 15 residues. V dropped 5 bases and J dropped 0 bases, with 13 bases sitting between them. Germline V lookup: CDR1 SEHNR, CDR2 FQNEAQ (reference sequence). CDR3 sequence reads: CASSPLGQDQETQYF. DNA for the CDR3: TGTGCCAGCAGCCCCTTGGGGCAGGACCAAGAGACCCAGTACTTC.

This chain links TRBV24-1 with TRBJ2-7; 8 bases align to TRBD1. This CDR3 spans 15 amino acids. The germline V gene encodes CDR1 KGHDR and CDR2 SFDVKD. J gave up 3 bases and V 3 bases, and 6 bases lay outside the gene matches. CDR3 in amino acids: CATSDTDREDYEQYF. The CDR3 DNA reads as TGTGCCACCAGTGATACGGACAGGGAGGACTACGAGCAGTACTTC.

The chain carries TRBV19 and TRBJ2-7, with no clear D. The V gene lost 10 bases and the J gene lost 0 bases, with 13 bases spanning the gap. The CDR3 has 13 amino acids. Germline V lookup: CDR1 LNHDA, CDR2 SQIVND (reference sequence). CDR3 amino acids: CATAFAYSYEQYF. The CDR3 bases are TGTGCCACAGCTTTTGCCTACTCCTACGAGCAGTACTTC. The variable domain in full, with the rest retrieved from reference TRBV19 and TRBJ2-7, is DGGITQSPKYLFRKEGQNVTLSCEQNLNHDAMYWYRQDPGQGLRLIYYSQIVNDFQKGDIAEGYSVSREKKESFPLTVTSAQKNPTAFYLCATAFAYSYEQYFGPGTRLTVT.

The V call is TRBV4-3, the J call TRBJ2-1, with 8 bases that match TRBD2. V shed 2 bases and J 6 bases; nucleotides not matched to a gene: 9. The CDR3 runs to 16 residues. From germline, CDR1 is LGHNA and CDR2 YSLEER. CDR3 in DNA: TGCGCCAGCAGCCAATACTCCCACGGGGGGGCCAATGAGCAGTTCTTC. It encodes CASSQYSHGGANEQFF.